The sample holds one count of the clone carrying this T cell receptor (beta chain). The ends were cut back, 5 bases at V and 6 bases at J, with 17 bases in the middle. Germline loops: CDR1 SGHTA, CDR2 FQGNSA. This CDR3 region has 14 residues. The record originates from a study of blood T cell repertoires in COVID-19. Study-level information: Researchers got acute and convalescent COVID-19 samples from the United States, Italy and Spain. Nucleic acid was either cDNA or gDNA, and it came from T cells, B-cell-depleted T cells, or PBMCs.

Per the original methods: Estimated nucleated cell counts came from reference gene primer amplification. TCRdb's table, derived via immunoSEQ multiplex PCR, lists solely in-frame clones and lacks some. V, J and clone size are taken as reported in that table, and D and trimming were inferred from the DNA itself. The data contain some 160,000 clones, roughly 90% of them singletons. Sequenced material: peripheral blood. The J gene is TRBJ2-7, the V gene TRBV7-2, with D perhaps matching TRBD1 (6 bases). The sequence was obtained from a man aged 60 to 75 with acute or convalescent COVID-19. CDR3 nucleotide sequence: TGTGCCAGCAGCCCCACAGGGTACGGGATCGAGCAGTACTTC. Its protein is CASSPTGYGIEQYF.